Included here is one T cell receptor (beta chain) sequence, with context. Its antigen is unknown. These data come from a study of T cell responses to AZD1222 COVID-19 vaccine. About the study: Doses given second, at about 4 or about 12 weeks, were pooled.

Regarding the study as a whole: The study found vaccine-associated CD4 TCRs spanning spike, dominant at 160-218 and 743-854.

Clones were sequenced by immunoSEQ multiplex PCR, and TCRdb holds only the in-frame ones, with some missing. The data show 95,000 to 150,000 clones, 80% to 90% seen once. The sample consisted of peripheral blood, taken on day 0 of AZD1222 vaccination. The receptor was derived from an adult in good health.

The CDR3 DNA is TGTGCCAGCAGCTCAGGGGGCAAGACCGGGGAGCTGTTTTTT. It yields the protein CASSSGGKTGELFF. The J gene is TRBJ2-2, the V gene TRBV7-3, with TRBD1 identical over 8 bases. Germline V gene lookup returns CDR1 SGHTA and CDR2 FQGTGA. This CDR3 has 14 residues. Germline trimming cut 4 bases from V and 5 bases from J; bases unmatched to any gene: 3.